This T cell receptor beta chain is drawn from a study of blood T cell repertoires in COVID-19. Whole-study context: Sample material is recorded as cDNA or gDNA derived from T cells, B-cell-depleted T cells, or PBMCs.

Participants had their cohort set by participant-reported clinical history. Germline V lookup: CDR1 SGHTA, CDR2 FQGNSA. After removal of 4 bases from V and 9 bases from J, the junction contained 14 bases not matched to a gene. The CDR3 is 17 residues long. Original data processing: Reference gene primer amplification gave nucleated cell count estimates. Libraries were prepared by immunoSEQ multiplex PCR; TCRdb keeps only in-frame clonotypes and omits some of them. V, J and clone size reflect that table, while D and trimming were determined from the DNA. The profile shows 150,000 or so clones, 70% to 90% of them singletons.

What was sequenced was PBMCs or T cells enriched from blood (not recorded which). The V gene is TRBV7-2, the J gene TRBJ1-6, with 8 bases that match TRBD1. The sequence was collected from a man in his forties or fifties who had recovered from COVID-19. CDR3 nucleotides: TGTGCCAGCAGCTCGACCCGGGACAGGCCCCTTATTTCACCCCTCCACTTT. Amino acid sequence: CASSSTRDRPLISPLHF.